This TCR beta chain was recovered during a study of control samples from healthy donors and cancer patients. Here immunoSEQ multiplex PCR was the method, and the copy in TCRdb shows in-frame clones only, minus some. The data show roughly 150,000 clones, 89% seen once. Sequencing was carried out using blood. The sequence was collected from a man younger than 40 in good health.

As DNA, the CDR3 is TGTGCCAGCAGCTTGGACAGGGTTTCACCCCTCCACTTT. Amino acids: CASSLDRVSPLHF. The V gene is TRBV11-1, the J gene TRBJ1-6; 8 nucleotides match TRBD1. The CDR3 sequence is 13 residues long. CDR1 SGHAT and CDR2 FQDESV come from the germline V gene (reference sequence). J gave up 9 bases and V 3 bases, and 1 base lay outside the gene matches. Full variable domain (outside the CDR3, taken from reference TRBV11-1 and TRBJ1-6): EAEVAQSPRYKITEKSQAVAFWCDPISGHATLYWYRQILGQGPELLVQFQDESVVDDSQLPKDRFSAERLKGVDSTLKIQPAELGDSAMYLCASSLDRVSPLHFGNGTRLTVT.